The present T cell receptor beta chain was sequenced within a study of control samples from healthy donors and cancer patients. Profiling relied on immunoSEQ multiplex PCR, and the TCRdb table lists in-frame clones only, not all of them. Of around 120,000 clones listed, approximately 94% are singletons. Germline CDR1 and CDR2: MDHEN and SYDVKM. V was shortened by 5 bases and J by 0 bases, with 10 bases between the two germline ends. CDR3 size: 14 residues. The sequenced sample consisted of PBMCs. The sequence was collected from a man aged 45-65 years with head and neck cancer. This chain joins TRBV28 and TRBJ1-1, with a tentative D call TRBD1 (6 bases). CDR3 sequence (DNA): TGTGCCAGCAGTCGGGGGGGCATGAACACTGAAGCTTTCTTT. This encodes CASSRGGMNTEAFF.